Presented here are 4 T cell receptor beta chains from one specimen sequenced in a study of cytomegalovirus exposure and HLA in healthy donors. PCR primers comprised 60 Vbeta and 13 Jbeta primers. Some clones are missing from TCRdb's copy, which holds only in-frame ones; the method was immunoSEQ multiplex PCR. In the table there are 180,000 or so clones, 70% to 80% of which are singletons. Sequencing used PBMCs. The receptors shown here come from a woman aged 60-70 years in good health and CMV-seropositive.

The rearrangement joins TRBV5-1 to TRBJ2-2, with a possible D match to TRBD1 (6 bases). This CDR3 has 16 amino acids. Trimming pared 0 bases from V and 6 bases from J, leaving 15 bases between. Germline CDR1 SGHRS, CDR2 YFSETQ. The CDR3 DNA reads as TGCGCCAGCAGCTTGGCGGGGTCAGGGGTTCCCGGGGAGCTGTTTTTT. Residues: CASSLAGSGVPGELFF.

The CDR3 sequence: CASSDTYSNQPQHF. The CDR3 nucleotides are TGTGCCAGCAGCGACACTTATAGCAATCAGCCCCAGCATTTT. The V call is TRBV6-1, the J call TRBJ1-5, with no clear D. The V and J ends lost 6 bases and 0 bases respectively, with 9 bases between them. Germline V CDR1 and CDR2: MNHNS, SASEGT. This CDR3 is 14 amino acids long.

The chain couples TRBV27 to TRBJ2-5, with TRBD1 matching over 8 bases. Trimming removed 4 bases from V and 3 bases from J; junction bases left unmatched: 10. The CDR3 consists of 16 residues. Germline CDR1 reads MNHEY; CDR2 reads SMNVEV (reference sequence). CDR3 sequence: CASSSETGVVKETQYF. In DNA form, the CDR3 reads TGTGCCAGCAGTTCGGAGACAGGGGTAGTAAAAGAGACCCAGTACTTC.

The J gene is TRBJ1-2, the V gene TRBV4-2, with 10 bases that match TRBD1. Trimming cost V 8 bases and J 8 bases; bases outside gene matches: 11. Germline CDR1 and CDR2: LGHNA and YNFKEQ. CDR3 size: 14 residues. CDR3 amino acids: CASRWDRGSTGYTF. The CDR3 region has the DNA TGTGCCAGCCGTTGGGACAGGGGATCGACGGGCTACACCTTC.